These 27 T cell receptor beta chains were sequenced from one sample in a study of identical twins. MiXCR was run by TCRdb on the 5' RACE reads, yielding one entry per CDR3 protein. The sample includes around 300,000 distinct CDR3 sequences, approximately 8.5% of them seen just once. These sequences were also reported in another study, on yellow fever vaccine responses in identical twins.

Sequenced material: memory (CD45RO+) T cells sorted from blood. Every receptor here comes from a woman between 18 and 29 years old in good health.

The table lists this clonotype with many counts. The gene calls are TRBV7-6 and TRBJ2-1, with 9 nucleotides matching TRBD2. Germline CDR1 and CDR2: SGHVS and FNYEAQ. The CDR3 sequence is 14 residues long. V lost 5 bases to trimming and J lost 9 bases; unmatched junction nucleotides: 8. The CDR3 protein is CASSAIAGVSEQFF. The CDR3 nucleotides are TGTGCCAGCAGCGCTATAGCGGGAGTCAGTGAGCAGTTCTTC.

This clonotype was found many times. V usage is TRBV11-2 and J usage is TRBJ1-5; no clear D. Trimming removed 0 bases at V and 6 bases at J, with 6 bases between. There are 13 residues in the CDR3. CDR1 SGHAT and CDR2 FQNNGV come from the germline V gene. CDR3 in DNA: TGTGCCAGCAGCTTAGATTTGGGTCAGCCCCAGCATTTT. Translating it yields CASSLDLGQPQHF.

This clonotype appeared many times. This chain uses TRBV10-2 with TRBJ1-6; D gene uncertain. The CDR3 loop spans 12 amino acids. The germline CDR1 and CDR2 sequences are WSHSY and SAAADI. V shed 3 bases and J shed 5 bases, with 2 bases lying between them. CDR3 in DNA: TGCGCCAGCAGTGAAAATAATTCACCCCTCCACTTT. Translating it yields CASSENNSPLHF.

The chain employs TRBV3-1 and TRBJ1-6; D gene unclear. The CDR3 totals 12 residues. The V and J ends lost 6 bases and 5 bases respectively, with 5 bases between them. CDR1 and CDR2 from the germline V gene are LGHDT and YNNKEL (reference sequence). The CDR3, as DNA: TGTGCCAGCAGATGGAATAATTCACCCCTCCACTTT. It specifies CASRWNNSPLHF.

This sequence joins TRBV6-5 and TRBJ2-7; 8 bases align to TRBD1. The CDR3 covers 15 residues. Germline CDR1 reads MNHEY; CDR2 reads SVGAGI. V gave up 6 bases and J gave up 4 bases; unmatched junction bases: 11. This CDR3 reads CASRNSDRGSYEQYF. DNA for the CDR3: TGTGCCAGCAGAAACTCAGACAGGGGATCGTACGAGCAGTACTTC.

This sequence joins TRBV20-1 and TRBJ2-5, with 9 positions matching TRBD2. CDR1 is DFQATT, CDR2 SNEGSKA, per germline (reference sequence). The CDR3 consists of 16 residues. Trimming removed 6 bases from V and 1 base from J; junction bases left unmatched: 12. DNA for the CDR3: TGCAGTGCCGAGGGAAGACTAGCGGCCGTCCAAGAGACCCAGTACTTC. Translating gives CSAEGRLAAVQETQYF.

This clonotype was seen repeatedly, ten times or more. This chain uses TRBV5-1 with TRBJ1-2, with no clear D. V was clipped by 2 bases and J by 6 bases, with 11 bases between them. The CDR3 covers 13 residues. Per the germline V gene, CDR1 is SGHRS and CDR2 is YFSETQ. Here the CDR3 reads CASSFEGGHGYTF. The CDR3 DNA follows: TGCGCCAGCAGCTTCGAGGGAGGCCATGGCTACACCTTC.

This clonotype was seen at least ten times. CDR3: CASTLVGGHWPGEQYF. The CDR3 DNA is TGCGCCTCCACCCTAGTAGGGGGGCATTGGCCTGGAGAGCAGTACTTC. The V gene is TRBV10-2, the J gene TRBJ2-7, with D possibly called TRBD1 or TRBD2 (6 bases each). Germline V gives CDR1 WSHSY, CDR2 SAAADI. V was pared by 11 bases and J by 7 bases, with 30 bases between. The CDR3 consists of 16 residues.

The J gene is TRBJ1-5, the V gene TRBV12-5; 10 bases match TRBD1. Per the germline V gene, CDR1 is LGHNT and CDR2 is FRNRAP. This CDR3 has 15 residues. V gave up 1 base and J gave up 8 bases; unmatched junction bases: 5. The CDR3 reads CASGLGQGAGEPQHF. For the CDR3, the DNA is TGTGCTAGTGGTTTGGGACAGGGGGCTGGGGAGCCCCAGCATTTT.

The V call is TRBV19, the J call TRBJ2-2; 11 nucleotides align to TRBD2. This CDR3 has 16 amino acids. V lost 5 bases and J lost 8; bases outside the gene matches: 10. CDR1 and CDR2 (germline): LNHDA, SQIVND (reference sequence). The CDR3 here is CASSLLAGGFSGELFF. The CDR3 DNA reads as TGTGCCAGTAGTCTGCTAGCGGGAGGTTTTTCGGGGGAGCTGTTTTTT.

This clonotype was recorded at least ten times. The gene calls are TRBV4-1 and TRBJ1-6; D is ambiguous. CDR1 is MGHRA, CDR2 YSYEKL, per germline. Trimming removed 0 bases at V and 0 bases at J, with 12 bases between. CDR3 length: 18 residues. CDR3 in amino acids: CASSQEGSYSSYNSPLHF. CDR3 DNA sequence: TGCGCCAGCAGCCAAGAAGGCAGTTATAGCTCCTATAATTCACCCCTCCACTTT.

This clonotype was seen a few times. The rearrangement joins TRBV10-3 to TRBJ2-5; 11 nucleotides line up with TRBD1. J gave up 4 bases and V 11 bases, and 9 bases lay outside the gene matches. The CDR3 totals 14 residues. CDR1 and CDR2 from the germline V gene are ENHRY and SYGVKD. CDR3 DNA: TGTGCCTCGCAGGACAGGGGGCGAGGAGAGACCCAGTACTTC. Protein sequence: CASQDRGRGETQYF.

CDR3 in DNA: TGTGCCAGCAGCCCGGGCAGGACAGGGGGCAATGAGCAGTTCTTC. It translates to CASSPGRTGGNEQFF. The gene calls are TRBV6-1 and TRBJ2-1; TRBD1 matches 10 bases. The CDR3 loop spans 15 amino acids. J was trimmed by 6 bases and V by 6 bases; bases with no gene match: 8. The germline V gene has CDR1 MNHNS and CDR2 SASEGT.

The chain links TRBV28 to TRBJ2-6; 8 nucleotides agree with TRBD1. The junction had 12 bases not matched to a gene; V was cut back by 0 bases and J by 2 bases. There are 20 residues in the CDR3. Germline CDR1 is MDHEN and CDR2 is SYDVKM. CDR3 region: CASSLWQGARKRTGANVLTF. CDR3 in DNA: TGTGCCAGCAGTTTATGGCAGGGGGCGAGGAAGCGGACTGGGGCCAACGTCCTGACTTTC.

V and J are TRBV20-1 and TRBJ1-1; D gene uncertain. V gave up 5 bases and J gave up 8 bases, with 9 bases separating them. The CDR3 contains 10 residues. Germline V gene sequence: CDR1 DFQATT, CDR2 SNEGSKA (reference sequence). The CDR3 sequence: CSALTPEAFF. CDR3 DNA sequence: TGCAGTGCTCTGACACCAGAAGCTTTCTTT.

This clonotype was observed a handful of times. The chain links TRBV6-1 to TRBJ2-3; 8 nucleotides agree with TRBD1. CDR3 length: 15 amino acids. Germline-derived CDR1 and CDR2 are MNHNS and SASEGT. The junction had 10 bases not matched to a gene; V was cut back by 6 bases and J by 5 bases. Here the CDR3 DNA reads TGTGCCAGCAGACCCCAGGGGGCGCCGGGAGATACGCAGTATTTT. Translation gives CASRPQGAPGDTQYF.

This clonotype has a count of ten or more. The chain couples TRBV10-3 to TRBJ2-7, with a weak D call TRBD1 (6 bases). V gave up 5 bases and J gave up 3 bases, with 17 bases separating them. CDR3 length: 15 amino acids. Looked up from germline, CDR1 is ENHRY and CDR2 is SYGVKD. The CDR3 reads CAISLAGDTVYEQYF. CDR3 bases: TGTGCCATCAGTTTGGCTGGGGACACCGTCTACGAGCAGTACTTC.

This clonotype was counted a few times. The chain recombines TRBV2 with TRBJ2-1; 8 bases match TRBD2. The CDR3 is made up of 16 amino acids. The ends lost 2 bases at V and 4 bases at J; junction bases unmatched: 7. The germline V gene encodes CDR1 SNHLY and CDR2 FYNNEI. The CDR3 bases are TGTGCCAGCAGTGAAAGGGGACTAGAAACGTACAATGAGCAGTTCTTC. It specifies CASSERGLETYNEQFF.

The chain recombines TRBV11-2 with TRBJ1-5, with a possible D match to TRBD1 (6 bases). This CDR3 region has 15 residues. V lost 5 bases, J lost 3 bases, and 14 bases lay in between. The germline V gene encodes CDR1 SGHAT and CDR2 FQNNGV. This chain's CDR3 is CASSPGTLFNQPQHF. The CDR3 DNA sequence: TGTGCCAGCAGCCCGGGGACACTTTTCAATCAGCCCCAGCATTTT.

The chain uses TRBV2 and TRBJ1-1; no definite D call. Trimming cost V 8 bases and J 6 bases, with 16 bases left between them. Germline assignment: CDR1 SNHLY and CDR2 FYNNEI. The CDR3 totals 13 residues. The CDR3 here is CASLSGGLSEAFF. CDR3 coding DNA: TGTGCCAGCCTATCAGGCGGTTTGTCTGAAGCTTTCTTT. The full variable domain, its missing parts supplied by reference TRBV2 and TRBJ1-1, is EPEVTQTPSHQVTQMGQEVILRCVPISNHLYFYWYRQILGQKVEFLVSFYNNEISEKSEIFDDQFSVERPDGSNFTLKIRSTKLEDSAMYFCASLSGGLSEAFFGQGTRLTVV.

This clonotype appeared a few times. CDR3 sequence: CASRIQGQPQHF. The DNA for the CDR3 is TGTGCCAGCAGAATCCAAGGTCAGCCCCAGCATTTT. The chain combines TRBV12-3 or TRBV12-4 with TRBJ1-5; D is uncertain. This CDR3 has 12 residues. The ends were cut back, 6 bases at V and 6 bases at J, with 9 bases in the middle.

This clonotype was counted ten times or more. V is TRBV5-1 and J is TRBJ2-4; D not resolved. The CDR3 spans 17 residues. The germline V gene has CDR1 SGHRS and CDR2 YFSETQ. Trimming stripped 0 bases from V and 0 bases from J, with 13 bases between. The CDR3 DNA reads TGCGCCAGCAGCTTGGTGCCTCGGGTTCTAGCCAAAAACATTCAGTACTTC. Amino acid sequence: CASSLVPRVLAKNIQYF.

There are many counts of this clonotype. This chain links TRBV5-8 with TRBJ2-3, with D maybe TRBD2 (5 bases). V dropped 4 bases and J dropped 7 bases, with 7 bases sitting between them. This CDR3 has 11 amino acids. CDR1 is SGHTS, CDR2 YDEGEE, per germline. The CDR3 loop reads CASSPDYTQYF. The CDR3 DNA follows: TGTGCCAGCAGCCCGGACTATACGCAGTATTTT.

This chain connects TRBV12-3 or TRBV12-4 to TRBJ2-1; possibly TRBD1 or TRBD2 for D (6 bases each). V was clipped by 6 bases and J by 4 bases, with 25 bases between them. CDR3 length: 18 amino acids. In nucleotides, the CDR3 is TGTGCCAGCAGACTGGACAGTTGGACTAACAACAATTACAATGAGCAGTTCTTC. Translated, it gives CASRLDSWTNNNYNEQFF.

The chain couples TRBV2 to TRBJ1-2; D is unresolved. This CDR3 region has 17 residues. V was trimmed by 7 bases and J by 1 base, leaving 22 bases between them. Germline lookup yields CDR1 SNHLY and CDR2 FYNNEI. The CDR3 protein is CASTSSVFPTNNYGYTF. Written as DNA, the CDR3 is TGTGCCAGCACCAGTTCGGTATTCCCGACGAATAACTATGGCTACACCTTC.

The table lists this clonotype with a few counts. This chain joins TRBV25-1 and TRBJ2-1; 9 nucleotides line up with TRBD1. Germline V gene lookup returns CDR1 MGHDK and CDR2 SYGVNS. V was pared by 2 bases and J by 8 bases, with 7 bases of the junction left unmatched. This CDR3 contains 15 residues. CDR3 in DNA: TGTGCCAGCAGTGAACGGGGGACAGGGTACCATGAGCAGTTCTTC. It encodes CASSERGTGYHEQFF.

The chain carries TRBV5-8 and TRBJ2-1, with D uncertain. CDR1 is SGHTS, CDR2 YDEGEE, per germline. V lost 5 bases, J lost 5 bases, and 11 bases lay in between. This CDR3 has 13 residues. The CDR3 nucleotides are TGTGCCAGCAGACCCGGGCCCAACAATGAGCAGTTCTTC. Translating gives CASRPGPNNEQFF.